The rows below give T cell receptor beta chains drawn from one sample of a study of T cells in Graves' hyperthyroidism and ophthalmopathy. TCRdb re-analysed the multiplex PCR reads in MiXCR, keeping a single row per CDR3 protein. The sample records fewer than 450,000 distinct CDR3 sequences, about 18% being singletons. Material for sequencing was blood. The source is a woman in her twenties or thirties with Graves' hyperthyroidism that later progressed to Graves' ophthalmopathy. Both conserved end residues are trimmed from each CDR3. The D gene is left open where the match is weak. The size of a clone is reported for some rows only, either as once, few or many, or as a class for expanded clones.

many	TRBV11-2	TRBJ2-2	NA	ASSSRGELF
many	TRBV28	TRBJ1-2	NA	ASSPGGPDYGYT
many	TRBV20-1	TRBJ2-1	TRBD2	SARKALAAYNEQF
few	TRBV28	TRBJ2-1	TRBD2	ASRAGTNYNEQF
NA	TRBV3-1	TRBJ2-5	NA	ASSQDRMTGWTKTQY
once	TRBV24-1	TRBJ2-7	TRBD2	ATSDRASGSYEQY
NA	TRBV5-4	TRBJ1-2	TRBD1	ASSQTGQGAKRYT
many	TRBV6-1	TRBJ2-7	TRBD2	ASRTGTSGRYEQY
many	TRBV3-1	TRBJ2-7	TRBD2	ASSQDWTSGAPEY
NA	TRBV29-1	TRBJ2-1	NA	SVGGRGAGF
many	TRBV6-1	TRBJ2-7	NA	ASSEIEGENYEQY
NA	TRBV12-3/TRBV12-4	TRBJ2-3	TRBD2	ASSLGAGLAGGITDTQY
many	TRBV19	TRBJ1-1	NA	ASSKPRAGYPTEAF
few	TRBV2	TRBJ1-5	NA	ASSEFRALLWPQH
many	TRBV6-1	TRBJ2-7	TRBD1	ASEAIYEGQADYEQY
many	TRBV27	TRBJ2-7	NA	ASRTYGASYEQY
NA	TRBV10-3	TRBJ1-4	TRBD1	AISESDRAGEKLF
few	TRBV30	TRBJ1-5	NA	AWSLDRFKPQH
many	TRBV5-1	TRBJ2-7	NA	ASSLGHAFYEQY
NA	TRBV2	TRBJ2-1	NA	ASVFSETSNEQF
NA	TRBV5-6	TRBJ1-2	NA	ASSLARGRYGYT
few	TRBV19	TRBJ2-1	NA	ASSIRLEAYNEQF
many	TRBV30	TRBJ1-4	NA	AWIRDTRIRNEKLF
many	TRBV19	TRBJ1-4	TRBD1	ASLGSGTENEKLF
few	TRBV20-1	TRBJ2-4	TRBD1	SAREGDRGSFDIQY
NA	TRBV4-2	TRBJ2-7	NA	ASSQVAGGANEQY
many	TRBV28	TRBJ2-5	TRBD1	ASSIGGWIQETQY
NA	TRBV27	TRBJ1-2	NA	ASAPGRHYGYT
many	TRBV20-1	TRBJ2-7	NA	SPRTRSGYEQY
NA	TRBV30	TRBJ1-1	NA	AWSVGLGNTEAF
many	TRBV20-1	TRBJ1-5	NA	SARTGNQPQH
NA	TRBV25-1	TRBJ2-3	TRBD2	ASSPSGGAVSDTQY
many	TRBV11-2	TRBJ1-1	NA	ASRFYGNTEAF
many	TRBV7-9	TRBJ2-7	NA	ASSLAVSRAEEQY
NA	TRBV11-2	TRBJ2-7	NA	ASSLAERYEQY
NA	TRBV6-1	TRBJ2-3	TRBD1	ASSEYVIRDRGTDTQY
NA	TRBV7-9	TRBJ1-3	NA	ASSLQGNSGNTIY
NA	TRBV14	TRBJ1-1	NA	ASGQVGALNTEAF
NA	TRBV11-1	TRBJ1-4	NA	ASSLPGYNEKLF
few	TRBV29-1	TRBJ1-2	NA	SAPGGAGGYT
many	TRBV27	TRBJ2-7	TRBD1	ASSPLQGDPYEQY
many	TRBV27	TRBJ2-1	NA	ASRGTGNSYNEQF
many	TRBV2	TRBJ2-5	TRBD2	ASRGLAKETQY
many	TRBV2	TRBJ2-3	NA	ASSETRPGHYPDTQY